This entry describes one T cell receptor (beta chain). Its antigen is not identified. Method: immunoSEQ multiplex PCR; TCRdb's copy keeps in-frame clones and lacks some. The sample yields 95,000 to 100,000 clones, about 90% seen once. The sample belongs to a study of T cell responses to AZD1222 COVID-19 vaccine. Overall study results and limits: At baseline, seropositivity was found in only five or six AZD1222 recipients. Reports say nearly half of spike-specific TCRs go after unmutated variant regions.

The CDR3 covers 13 residues. Germline CDR1 LNHDA, CDR2 SQIVND (reference sequence). Germline trimming cut 6 bases from V and 3 bases from J; bases unmatched to any gene: 2. The sample was peripheral blood, taken on day 0 of AZD1222 vaccination. The chain has TRBV19 and TRBJ1-1; 9 nucleotides match TRBD1. The sequence came from an adult in good health. The CDR3 nucleotides read TGTGCCAGTAGAGACAGGGGGTACACTGAAGCTTTCTTT. Translation gives CASRDRGYTEAFF.